This T cell receptor (beta chain) was obtained from a study of T cell repertoires in cytomegalovirus infection. For the study at large: Indications came from public TCR beta signatures; they pointed to CMV infection and to a matching HLA type. Study-wide findings and caveats: HLA-C-restricted, CMV-specific TCR beta clonotypes were dominant ex vivo. Carriers of CMV and the relevant HLA type were discriminated by public TCR beta frequency.

In the case of this clonotype: The antigen is not known.

MiXCR was run by TCRdb on the reads, yielding one entry per CDR3 protein. The repertoire consists of over 300,000 distinct CDR3 sequences, with around a sixth occurring once and the leading ten covering around 11%. This CDR3 has 16 amino acids. Trimming removed 4 bases from V and 1 base from J; junction bases left unmatched: 8. Germline V gene data show CDR1 as MGHRA and CDR2 as YSYEKL. The sample consisted of PBMCs. This TCR was sampled from a human donor in good health (CMV status not recorded). Some clones in this sample may be carry-over from other donors' samples. The chain carries TRBV4-1 and TRBJ2-5; the match to TRBD1 covers 8 bases. CDR3 nucleotides: TGCGCCAGCAGCCCTACCGGACAGGGCTCCCAAGAGACCCAGTACTTC. Its translation: CASSPTGQGSQETQYF.